The 15 T cell receptor beta chains listed next were all sequenced from one sample in a study of T cell responses to AZD1222 COVID-19 vaccine. TCRdb keeps only in-frame clones here, not all; method: immunoSEQ multiplex PCR. The sample lists 100,000 to 150,000 clones, around 80% seen once, with about 27% in the top ten. The sample was peripheral blood, taken 28 days after the second AZD1222 dose. Source of these receptors: an adult who received the AZD1222 COVID-19 vaccine.

The sample holds one count of this clone. The chain is built from TRBV30 and TRBJ1-2; D possibly corresponds to TRBD1 (5 bases). V shed 1 base and J shed 8 bases, with 5 bases lying between them. Germline CDR1 is GTSNPN and CDR2 is SVGIG (reference sequence). The CDR3 sequence is 10 residues long. The CDR3 bases are TGTGCCTGGAGTGGGGGCGGCTACACCTTC. It yields the protein CAWSGGGYTF.

The V gene is TRBV19, the J gene TRBJ1-2; no definite D call. The V end was cut by 7 bases, the J end by 5 bases, with 17 bases between. The germline gives CDR1 LNHDA, CDR2 SQIVND (reference sequence). This CDR3 is built from 14 residues. The CDR3 here is CASIPAAGGYGYTF. The CDR3 DNA reads as TGTGCCAGTATCCCCGCAGCAGGTGGATATGGCTACACCTTC.

The chain joins TRBV19 to TRBJ2-1; 10 bases map to TRBD2. J lost 10 bases, V lost 7 bases, and 16 bases had no gene match. CDR1 is LNHDA, CDR2 SQIVND, per germline (reference sequence). CDR3 length: 16 amino acids. The CDR3 protein is CASNNGLAASSAEQFF. CDR3 coding DNA: TGTGCCAGTAATAACGGACTAGCGGCCTCATCGGCGGAGCAGTTCTTC.

The chain combines TRBV7-9 with TRBJ2-7, with D hard to call. Trimming took off 6 bases at V and 6 bases at J, with 18 bases between the two ends. This CDR3 contains 14 residues. In germline, CDR1 is SEHNR, CDR2 FQNEAQ (reference sequence). Written as DNA, the CDR3 is TGTGCCAGCAGGCCGGCCGGCGGTTCCCTCGAGCAGTACTTC. Protein sequence: CASRPAGGSLEQYF.

The chain links TRBV27 to TRBJ2-7; D possibly corresponds to TRBD2 (7 bases). Looked up from germline, CDR1 is MNHEY and CDR2 is SMNVEV (reference sequence). The CDR3 is 14 residues long. Trimming removed 8 bases at V and 2 bases at J, with 16 bases between. The DNA for the CDR3 is TGTGCCAGCGGAAGGGGGGGCCGCACCTACGAGCAGTACTTC. This encodes CASGRGGRTYEQYF.

Concerning this clone itself: Other DNA sequences in the same sample also yield this CDR3. V usage is TRBV27 and J usage is TRBJ1-5; tentatively, D is TRBD1 (5 bases). With 6 bases removed from V and 7 bases from J, the gap between germline ends came to 13 bases. Germline lookup yields CDR1 MNHEY and CDR2 SMNVEV (reference sequence). There are 13 residues in the CDR3. The CDR3 here is CASRPGTGQPQHF. DNA of the CDR3: TGTGCCAGCAGGCCTGGGACTGGGCAGCCCCAGCATTTT.

Only a few counts were recorded for this clone. The chain uses TRBV7-8 and TRBJ1-1; the D is unclear. The CDR3 extends over 12 amino acids. The germline gives CDR1 SGHVS, CDR2 FQNEAQ. V was shortened by 4 bases and J by 0 bases, with 3 bases between the two germline ends. CDR3 nucleotide sequence: TGTGCCAGCAGCTGGATGAACACTGAAGCTTTCTTT. Protein: CASSWMNTEAFF.

This clone was detected only once. The CDR3 DNA is TGTGCCAGCAGTCCAAACCCGGGTTACTTAACTGAAGCTTTCTTT. Its translation is CASSPNPGYLTEAFF. The V call is TRBV28, the J call TRBJ1-1; no clear D. V dropped 5 bases and J dropped 5 bases, with 18 bases sitting between them. Per the germline V gene, CDR1 is MDHEN and CDR2 is SYDVKM. This CDR3 has 15 amino acids.

This chain links TRBV3-1 (or the pseudogene TRBV3-2) with TRBJ1-4, with TRBD1 as a possible D gene (5 bases). Trimming removed 0 bases at V and 8 bases at J, with 13 bases between. Germline values: CDR1 LGHDT, CDR2 YNNKEL (reference sequence). CDR3 size: 15 residues. The CDR3 spells CASSQDLWGGEKLFF. Written as DNA, the CDR3 is TGTGCCAGCAGCCAAGATCTATGGGGGGGAGAAAAACTGTTTTTT.

The chain is built from TRBV9 and TRBJ2-1; 11 bases fit TRBD1. Germline CDR1 reads SGDLS; CDR2 reads YYNGEE. V gave up 4 bases and J gave up 4 bases; unmatched junction bases: 10. CDR3 length: 17 residues. The CDR3 loop is CASSHLAGTGGYNEQFF. The CDR3 nucleotides read TGTGCCAGCAGCCATCTTGCAGGGACAGGGGGATACAATGAGCAGTTCTTC.

The J gene is TRBJ1-2, the V gene TRBV27, with D unclear. The CDR3 consists of 14 residues. Germline-derived CDR1 and CDR2 are MNHEY and SMNVEV (reference sequence). V lost 8 bases to trimming and J lost 4 bases, with 17 bases between them. This chain's CDR3 is CASGQKHSIYGYTF. CDR3 bases: TGTGCCAGCGGCCAAAAACACAGTATCTATGGCTACACCTTC.

V gene TRBV6-2 or TRBV6-3 combines with J gene TRBJ2-1, with 10 positions matching TRBD1. Looked up from germline, CDR1 is MNHEY and CDR2 is SVGEGT. This CDR3 has 15 residues. Losses at the gene ends were 2 bases for V and 4 bases for J; bases not matched to a gene: 2. Here the CDR3 DNA reads TGTGCCAGCAGTTACGGGACAGGGGATTACAATGAGCAGTTCTTC. Translated, it gives CASSYGTGDYNEQFF.

The CDR3 loop reads CASRIAGESYEQYF. The DNA for the CDR3 is TGCGCCAGCAGGATAGCGGGGGAGTCCTACGAGCAGTACTTC. This chain links TRBV5-1 with TRBJ2-7, with 9 bases matching TRBD2. This CDR3 has 14 residues. The germline CDR1 and CDR2 sequences are SGHRS and YFSETQ. V shed 5 bases and J 1 base; nucleotides not matched to a gene: 4.

The chain is built from TRBV12-3 or TRBV12-4 and TRBJ2-7; no clear D gene. Trimming pared 2 bases from V and 7 bases from J, leaving 6 bases between. CDR3 length equals 11 residues. CDR3 sequence (DNA): TGTGCCAGCAGTTTAATGGGGGAGCAGTACTTC. Protein: CASSLMGEQYF.

As for this clone: The sample carries other DNA sequences with the same CDR3. V and J are TRBV24-1 and TRBJ1-6; D remains ambiguous. CDR1 is KGHDR, CDR2 SFDVKD, per germline. This CDR3 comprises 15 residues. The V end was cut by 4 bases, the J end by 0 bases, with 6 bases between. In DNA form, the CDR3 reads TGTGCCACCAGTGAAGGGAGCTCCTATAATTCACCCCTCCACTTT. It is translated as CATSEGSSYNSPLHF.